This TCR beta chain came from a study of T-cell memory formation after mild COVID-19. TCRdb itself ran the 5' RACE reads through MiXCR, one entry per CDR3 protein. There are under 250,000 distinct CDR3 sequences in the sample; 15% occur only once, and about 2% lies in the top ten. Germline values: CDR1 SGDLS, CDR2 YYNGEE. Trimming stripped 0 bases from V and 4 bases from J, with 8 bases between. The CDR3 covers 14 residues. The specimen sequenced was PBMCs or a T cell subset sorted from them (not recorded which). The chain joins TRBV9 to TRBJ2-1; tentative D call: TRBD2 (5 bases). This TCR was recovered from an adult woman who had mild COVID-19 (a few samples of this study predate the infection). Cell type and time point are not known. The CDR3 DNA reads as TGTGCCAGCAGCGTAGGGGGAGTATACAATGAGCAGTTCTTC. It is translated as CASSVGGVYNEQFF.